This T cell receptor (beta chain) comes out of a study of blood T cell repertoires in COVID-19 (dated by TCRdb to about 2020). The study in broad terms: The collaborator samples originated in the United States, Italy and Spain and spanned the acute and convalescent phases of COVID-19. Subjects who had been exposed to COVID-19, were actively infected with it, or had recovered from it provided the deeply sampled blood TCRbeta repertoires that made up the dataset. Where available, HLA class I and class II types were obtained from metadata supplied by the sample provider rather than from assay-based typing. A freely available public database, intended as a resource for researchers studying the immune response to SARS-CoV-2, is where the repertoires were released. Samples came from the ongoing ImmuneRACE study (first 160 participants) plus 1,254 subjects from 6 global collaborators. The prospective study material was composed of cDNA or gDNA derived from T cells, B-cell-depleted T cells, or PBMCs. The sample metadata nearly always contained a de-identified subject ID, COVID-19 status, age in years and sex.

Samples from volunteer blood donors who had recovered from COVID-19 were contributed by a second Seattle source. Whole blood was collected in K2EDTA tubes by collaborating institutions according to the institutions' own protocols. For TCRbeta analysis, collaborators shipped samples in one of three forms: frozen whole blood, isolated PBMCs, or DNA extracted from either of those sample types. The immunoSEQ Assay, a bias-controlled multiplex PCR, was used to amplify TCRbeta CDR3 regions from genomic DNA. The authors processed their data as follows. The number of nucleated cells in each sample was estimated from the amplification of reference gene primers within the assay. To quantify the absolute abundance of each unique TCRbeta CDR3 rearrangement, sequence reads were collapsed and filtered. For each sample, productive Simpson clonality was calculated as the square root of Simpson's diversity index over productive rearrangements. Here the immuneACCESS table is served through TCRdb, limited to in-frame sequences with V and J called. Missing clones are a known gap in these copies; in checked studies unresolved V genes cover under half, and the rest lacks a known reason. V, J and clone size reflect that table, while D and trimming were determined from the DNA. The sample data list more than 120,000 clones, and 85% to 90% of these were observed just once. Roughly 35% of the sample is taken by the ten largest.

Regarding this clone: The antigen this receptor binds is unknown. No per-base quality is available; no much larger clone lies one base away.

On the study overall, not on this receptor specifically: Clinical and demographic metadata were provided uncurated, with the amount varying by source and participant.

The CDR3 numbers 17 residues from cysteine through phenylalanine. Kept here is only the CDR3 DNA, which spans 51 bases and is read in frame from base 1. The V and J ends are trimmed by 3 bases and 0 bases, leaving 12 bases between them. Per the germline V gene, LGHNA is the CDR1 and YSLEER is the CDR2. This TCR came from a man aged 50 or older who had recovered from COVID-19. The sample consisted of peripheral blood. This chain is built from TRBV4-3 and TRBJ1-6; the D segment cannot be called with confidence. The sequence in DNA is TGCGCCAGCAGCCACCCGGACGGGAGCTCCTATAATTCACCCCTCCACTTT. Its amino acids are CASSHPDGSSYNSPLHF.